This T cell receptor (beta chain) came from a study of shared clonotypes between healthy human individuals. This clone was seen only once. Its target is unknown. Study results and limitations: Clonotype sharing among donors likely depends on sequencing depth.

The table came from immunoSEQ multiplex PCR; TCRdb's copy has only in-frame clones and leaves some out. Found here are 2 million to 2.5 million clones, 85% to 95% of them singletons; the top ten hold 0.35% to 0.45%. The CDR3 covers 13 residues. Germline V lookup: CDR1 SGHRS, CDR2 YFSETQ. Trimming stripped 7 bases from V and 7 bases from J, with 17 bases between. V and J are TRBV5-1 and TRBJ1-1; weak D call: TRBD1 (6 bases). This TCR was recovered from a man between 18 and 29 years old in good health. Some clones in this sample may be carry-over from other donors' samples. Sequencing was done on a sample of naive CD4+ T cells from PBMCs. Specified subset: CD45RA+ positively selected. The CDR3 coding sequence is TGCGCCAGCCGTATGGGGTCAGGGGATGAAGCTTTCTTT. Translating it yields CASRMGSGDEAFF. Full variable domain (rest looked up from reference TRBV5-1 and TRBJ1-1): KAGVTQTPRYLIKTRGQQVTLSCSPISGHRSVSWYQQTPGQGLQFLFEYFSETQRNKGNFPGRFSGRQFSNSRSEMNVSTLELGDSALYLCASRMGSGDEAFFGQGTRLTVV.